Listed below are T cell receptor beta chains from one sample, sequenced in a study of early T cells in non-severe SARS-CoV-2 infection. TCRdb fed the 5' RACE reads into MiXCR, producing one record per CDR3 protein. The table shows around 70,000 distinct CDR3 sequences, with 12% occurring only once. Source material: whole blood. The receptors here all came from an adult who was a healthcare worker with PCR-confirmed SARS-CoV-2 infection or an uninfected control (not recorded which). Each CDR3 is given without its conserved first and last residue. A D gene is named only where the DNA matches it firmly.

.,TRBV21-1,TRBJ1-1,ASPPRQGAQDTEAF
.,TRBV29-1,TRBJ1-2,SVAGTNYYGYT
TRBD2,TRBV4-1,TRBJ2-5,ASSQDAGGAQETQY
.,TRBV5-4,TRBJ2-2,ASSPQGGRHTGELF
.,TRBV20-1,TRBJ2-3,SACGTPADTQY
.,TRBV9,TRBJ2-1,ASSVGPEQF
TRBD2,TRBV29-1,TRBJ2-2,SVEGLPGGVGTGELF
TRBD2,TRBV5-1,TRBJ2-3,ASSLGSGGLTDTQY
TRBD1,TRBV5-1,TRBJ1-1,ASSLEQGGVAF
TRBD1,TRBV10-3,TRBJ1-2,ALWDSEYGYT
TRBD1,TRBV11-2,TRBJ2-5,ASSIGQVGRQTQY
TRBD1,TRBV7-9,TRBJ2-3,ASSLETGGTQY
TRBD1,TRBV20-1,TRBJ2-2,SARTGRGGELF
.,TRBV28,TRBJ1-1,ASSLSITEAF
.,TRBV6-6,TRBJ1-5,ASTGNSNQPQH
TRBD1,TRBV7-8,TRBJ1-2,ASSSGYAGGQGYGYT
.,TRBV7-9,TRBJ2-6,ASSPRGGKTGANVLT
TRBD1,TRBV11-2,TRBJ2-4,ASSQTGKNIQY
.,TRBV10-3,TRBJ2-5,AIREAVQETQY
.,TRBV7-8,TRBJ1-2,ASSLARGSARGYA
TRBD2,TRBV7-2,TRBJ2-5,ASSLEVAGGQETQY
.,TRBV6-5,TRBJ2-3,ASSIVRTDTQY
.,TRBV12-3/TRBV12-4,TRBJ2-3,ASSLTALGSQY
.,TRBV20-1,TRBJ2-5,SAIGGAQY
.,TRBV3-1,TRBJ2-7,ASSQAVQSYEQY
.,TRBV15,TRBJ1-1,ATSRQANTEAF
TRBD2,TRBV7-8,TRBJ2-3,ASSLARRLAGVTDTQY
.,TRBV30,TRBJ1-1,AWTRQTRGYTEAF
.,TRBV5-4,TRBJ1-5,ASSYTHGDSNQPQH
TRBD1,TRBV2,TRBJ2-6,ASSSGSRGVLT
.,TRBV7-9,TRBJ2-2,ASSFQRSTGELF
.,TRBV18,TRBJ2-3,ASSPLSGPSTDTQY
.,TRBV6-5,TRBJ1-5,ASRPSRTVGNQPQH
.,TRBV12-3/TRBV12-4,TRBJ2-5,ASGSVGGQY
.,TRBV5-5,TRBJ1-2,ASSLDRLYGYT
.,TRBV7-2,TRBJ2-1,ASSLGGAASILNGQF
TRBD2,TRBV29-1,TRBJ2-1,SVDSLAGGSNNEQF
.,TRBV6-5,TRBJ1-1,ASSYGGRMNTEAF
.,TRBV12-3/TRBV12-4,TRBJ2-5,ASSLGGARETQY
.,TRBV2,TRBJ2-1,ASFGIAYNEQF
.,TRBV28,TRBJ1-2,ASSFRSYGYT
TRBD2,TRBV11-2,TRBJ2-2,ASRETSGFTGELF
.,TRBV11-2,TRBJ1-2,ASSLAGEVGYT
.,TRBV6-5,TRBJ1-1,ASRKRSEAF
TRBD1,TRBV12-3/TRBV12-4,TRBJ2-1,ASSLRGLVNEQF
TRBD2,TRBV5-1,TRBJ2-1,ASSFKRGYYNEQF
.,TRBV25-1,TRBJ1-1,ASSDGGKNTEAF
.,TRBV2,TRBJ2-4,ASSQEHLAKNIQY
.,TRBV12-2,TRBJ2-7,ASRLPVAMGPSVPYEQY
TRBD1,TRBV6-2/TRBV6-3,TRBJ2-7,ASSKTGAIHEQY
TRBD2,TRBV27,TRBJ2-1,ASSLVRTSGNEQF
TRBD1,TRBV7-9,TRBJ1-5,ASSPGQVDNQPQH
TRBD2,TRBV7-6,TRBJ2-3,ASSSTSGPTDAQY
.,TRBV12-3/TRBV12-4,TRBJ1-2,ASSPNAGGYT